This TCR beta chain was sequenced in a study of T cells in Graves' hyperthyroidism and ophthalmopathy. TCR beta CDR3 regions were amplified from RNA. When the TCR CDR3 underwent first-round RT-PCR, the HTBI primer set was used. Each CDR3 protein is one row after TCRdb ran MiXCR on the multiplex PCR reads. The sample has 700,000 or so distinct CDR3 sequences, about a sixth seen once. In its sample, this clonotype was seen many times. The antigen remains unidentified. The study excluded patients with uncontrolled infection, other autoimmune disease, pregnancy or lactation. General study results and limits: Blood also carried most thyroid clonotypes expanded above 0.001.

From germline, CDR1 is MDHEN and CDR2 SYDVKM. Trimming pared 5 bases from V and 6 bases from J, leaving 20 bases between. The CDR3 has 15 residues. The receptor was isolated from a man younger than 35 with Graves' hyperthyroidism. The chain has TRBV28 and TRBJ2-7; possible D gene TRBD2, 6 bases. Material for sequencing was blood. The chain's CDR3 is CASSTPGGRVFEQYF. The CDR3 DNA is TGTGCCAGCAGTACTCCCGGGGGTAGAGTTTTCGAGCAGTACTTC.